Detailed here is one T cell receptor beta chain. V dropped 5 bases and J dropped 3; count of bases not matched to a gene: 9. The V gene's germline CDR1 is SEHNR and CDR2 FQNEAQ (reference sequence). The length of the CDR3 is 16 residues. Only in-frame clones appear in the TCRdb table, and some are missing; sequencing was by immunoSEQ multiplex PCR. Among approximately 190,000 clones listed, roughly 86% were seen once. This sample stems from a study of blood T cell repertoires in COVID-19. The clonotype was recovered from a woman in her forties in a cohort exposed to, infected with or recovered from COVID-19 (not recorded which). The sample taken for sequencing was PBMCs or T cells enriched from blood (not recorded which). V gene TRBV7-9 combines with J gene TRBJ2-2; 7 bases fit TRBD2. CDR3 sequence reads: CASSQSGGGDTGELFF. DNA for the CDR3: TGTGCCAGCAGCCAGAGTGGCGGGGGTGACACCGGGGAGCTGTTTTTT.